This T cell receptor (beta chain) was observed in a study of blood T cell repertoires in COVID-19. Study-wide context: T cells, B-cell-depleted T cells, or PBMCs provided the cDNA or gDNA that served as material.

The assay was immunoSEQ multiplex PCR, and TCRdb's table has in-frame clones only and misses some. The table shows 250,000 or so clones, with more than 65% occurring only once. Participants had their cohort set by participant-reported clinical history. In Cohort 3, a recovered donor had either two negative PCRs, clearance, or symptom resolution. This receptor was obtained from a man between 50 and 59 years old who had recovered from COVID-19. Sequencing used PBMCs or T cells enriched from blood (not recorded which).

The CDR3 bases are TGCAGCGGGGGCCCCCGGGAGACCCAGTACTTC. This gives the protein CSGGPRETQYF. The chain has TRBV29-1 and TRBJ2-5, with D possibly matching TRBD1 (5 bases). The V end was cut by 7 bases, the J end by 5 bases, with 11 bases between. CDR1 and CDR2 from the germline V gene are SQVTM and ANQGSEA. The CDR3 has 11 amino acids.